This T cell receptor beta chain appears in the sequencing data of a study of blood T cell repertoires in COVID-19. Study-level information: The samples span acute and convalescent COVID-19 from the United States, Italy and Spain. From T cells, B-cell-depleted T cells, or PBMCs came the material, which was cDNA or gDNA.

V lost 5 bases to trimming and J lost 4 bases, with 17 bases between them. Germline assignment: CDR1 LNHDA and CDR2 SQIVND (reference sequence). CDR3 size: 15 residues. Authors' analysis steps: Estimated nucleated cell counts came from reference gene primer amplification. Some clones are missing from TCRdb's copy, which holds only in-frame ones; the method was immunoSEQ multiplex PCR. For V, J and clone size, that table is used; D and trimming come from the DNA. The table includes under 250,000 clones, about 93% detected once. It was during active infection that Seattle patients were enrolled and then longitudinally followed.

The specimen was peripheral blood. This chain joins TRBV19 and TRBJ1-2; tentative D call: TRBD1 (6 bases). The clonotype was recovered from a man in his thirties or forties with COVID-19, enrolled during active disease. CDR3 amino acids: CASSPQGFSLYGYTF. In nucleotides, the CDR3 is TGTGCCAGTAGTCCACAGGGTTTCTCCCTCTATGGCTACACCTTC.